One and the same sample provided the 24 T cell receptor beta chains below, sequenced in a study of CD8 T cells in ankylosing spondylitis. TCRdb redid the calling of the 5' RACE reads with MiXCR, one entry per CDR3 protein. The table lists 750,000 to 850,000 distinct CDR3 sequences, 12% of them singletons. Notes on the study in general: Several highly homologous variants made up a TCR beta motif, and this motif appeared characteristic of ankylosing spondylitis blood.

Their cognate antigens are unknown. Specimen: blood, either unsorted or a sorted T cell fraction (not recorded which). These receptors all stem from a male donor with ankylosing spondylitis.

The J gene is TRBJ2-3, the V gene TRBV21-1; TRBD2 is taken as the D call from the table, unchecked against the DNA. TRBV21-1 is a pseudogene locus. There are 16 residues in the CDR3. CDR3 protein: CASSKRSGLHTDTQYF. CDR3 nucleotide sequence: TGTGCCAGCAGCAAAAGGTCGGGACTTCACACAGATACGCAGTATTTT.

V and J are TRBV5-6 and TRBJ2-7; D may match TRBD1 or TRBD2 (5 bases each). The CDR3 extends over 12 amino acids. Looked up from germline, CDR1 is SGHDT and CDR2 is YYEEEE. V lost 4 bases and J lost 7, with 12 bases in between. The chain's CDR3 is CASSLQWGEQYF. As DNA, the CDR3 is TGTGCCAGCAGCCTTCAGTGGGGGGAGCAGTACTTC.

The CDR3 DNA sequence: TGCAGTGCTAGAGCCCACTTTGCAGATACGCAGTATTTT. It translates to CSARAHFADTQYF. The V and J genes are TRBV20-1 and TRBJ2-3; no clear D. The CDR3 extends over 13 amino acids. In germline, CDR1 is DFQATT, CDR2 SNEGSKA (reference sequence). Trimming took 1 base from V and 4 from J, leaving 9 bases between them.

This clonotype occurred a few times. This rearrangement joins TRBV9 to TRBJ1-2; D may be TRBD1 (5 bases). The CDR3 has 14 residues. Per germline, CDR1 SGDLS and CDR2 YYNGEE. V lost 4 bases to trimming and J lost 2 bases, with 12 bases between them. Written as DNA, the CDR3 is TGTGCCAGCAGCAAATTGACAGCCAACTATGGCTACACCTTC. Its translation: CASSKLTANYGYTF.

The rearrangement links TRBV5-1 to TRBJ1-4; 10 bases match TRBD1. This CDR3 is 15 amino acids long. Germline V lookup: CDR1 SGHRS, CDR2 YFSETQ. V shed 4 bases and J 4 bases; nucleotides not matched to a gene: 4. Here the CDR3 reads CASSMGQGNNEKLFF. DNA for the CDR3: TGCGCCAGCAGCATGGGACAGGGGAATAATGAAAAACTGTTTTTT. The full variable domain, its missing parts supplied by reference TRBV5-1 and TRBJ1-4, is KAGVTQTPRYLIKTRGQQVTLSCSPISGHRSVSWYQQTPGQGLQFLFEYFSETQRNKGNFPGRFSGRQFSNSRSEMNVSTLELGDSALYLCASSMGQGNNEKLFFGSGTQLSVL.

This chain uses TRBV5-1 with TRBJ2-1; D not resolved. The V end was cut by 6 bases, the J end by 0 bases, with 16 bases between. The CDR3 loop spans 16 amino acids. In germline, CDR1 is SGHRS, CDR2 YFSETQ. CDR3 region: CASTLGIYSSYNEQFF. Written as DNA, the CDR3 is TGCGCCAGCACCTTAGGGATTTACAGCTCCTACAATGAGCAGTTCTTC.

The chain recombines TRBV6-2 or TRBV6-3 with TRBJ2-7; D perhaps matches TRBD1 (6 bases). V lost 7 bases and J lost 2, with 9 bases in between. There are 12 residues in the CDR3. Germline values: CDR1 MNHEY, CDR2 SVGEGT. The CDR3 loop reads CASNRDPYEQYF. CDR3 DNA: TGTGCCAGCAACAGGGACCCCTACGAGCAGTACTTC.

This clonotype was picked up a small number of times. The chain uses TRBV9 and TRBJ2-3, with 14 bases identical to TRBD2. This CDR3 spans 17 amino acids. Germline V CDR1 and CDR2: SGDLS, YYNGEE. The V gene end was trimmed by 4 bases and the J gene end by 0 bases; junction bases not matched to a gene: 4. The CDR3 DNA follows: TGTGCCAGCAGCTTGGGACTAGCGGGAGTTAGCACAGATACGCAGTATTTT. This codes for CASSLGLAGVSTDTQYF.

This clonotype was detected many times. The rearrangement uses TRBV9 and TRBJ2-5, with a tentative D call TRBD2 (5 bases). Trimming pared 4 bases from V and 5 bases from J, leaving 15 bases between. From germline, CDR1 is SGDLS and CDR2 YYNGEE. The CDR3 totals 14 residues. The CDR3 nucleotides are TGTGCCAGCAGCCGCCGCTTTGGAGGCGAGACCCAGTACTTC. It yields the protein CASSRRFGGETQYF. Full variable domain (outside the CDR3, taken from reference TRBV9 and TRBJ2-5): DSGVTQTPKHLITATGQRVTLRCSPRSGDLSVYWYQQSLDQGLQFLIQYYNGEERAKGNILERFSAQQFPDLHSELNLSSLELGDSALYFCASSRRFGGETQYFGPGTRLLVL.

The gene calls are TRBV20-1 and TRBJ2-5; TRBD2 matches 8 bases. Germline V gene sequence: CDR1 DFQATT, CDR2 SNEGSKA (reference sequence). V dropped 1 base and J dropped 4; count of bases not matched to a gene: 8. The CDR3 contains 15 residues. The CDR3 bases are TGCAGTGCTAGAGTCCCAGCGGGAGCTTCAGAGACCCAGTACTTC. It specifies CSARVPAGASETQYF.

This chain links TRBV20-1 with TRBJ1-1; 7 bases match TRBD1. The CDR3 is made up of 16 amino acids. V was clipped by 0 bases and J by 0 bases; unmatched bases: 7. Per germline, CDR1 DFQATT and CDR2 SNEGSKA (reference sequence). CDR3 nucleotides: TGCAGTGCTAGAGATATGTCAGGGGGGATGAACACTGAAGCTTTCTTT. Protein sequence: CSARDMSGGMNTEAFF.

This clonotype appeared a few times. This rearrangement joins TRBV9 to TRBJ1-3; D is undetermined. Trimming took 4 bases from V and 4 from J, leaving 12 bases between them. The CDR3 extends over 14 amino acids. From germline, CDR1 is SGDLS and CDR2 YYNGEE. The CDR3 region has the DNA TGTGCCAGCAGCTCACGGGCGGAGGGAAACACCATATATTTT. It codes for CASSSRAEGNTIYF.

V usage is TRBV3-1 and J usage is TRBJ1-1, with D tentatively TRBD1 (5 bases). The CDR3 runs 16 residues. Per germline, CDR1 LGHDT and CDR2 YNNKEL (reference sequence). The ends were cut back, 1 base at V and 0 bases at J, with 12 bases in the middle. This CDR3 is CASSQASDRLNTEAFF. The DNA for the CDR3 is TGTGCCAGCAGCCAAGCTAGCGACAGATTGAACACTGAAGCTTTCTTT. The full variable domain, in which reference TRBV3-1 and TRBJ1-1 provide the parts outside the CDR3, is DTAVSQTPKYLVTQMGNDKSIKCEQNLGHDTMYWYKQDSKKFLKIMFSYNNKELIINETVPNRFSPKSPDKAHLNLHINSLELGDSAVYFCASSQASDRLNTEAFFGQGTRLTVV.

This clonotype was observed a handful of times. The chain uses TRBV4-1 and TRBJ2-2; no clear D gene. There are 14 residues in the CDR3. CDR1 and CDR2 (germline): MGHRA, YSYEKL. The germline V and J ends were trimmed by 6 bases and 4 bases, with 12 bases remaining between them. The CDR3 DNA reads TGCGCCAGCAGTAGGGTAGAGGTCACCGGGGAGCTGTTTTTT. Protein product: CASSRVEVTGELFF.

The chain combines TRBV12-3 or TRBV12-4 with TRBJ1-6, with D hard to call. Trimming shortened V by 7 bases and J by 9 bases, and 16 bases separated the two germline ends. The CDR3 contains 14 residues. In nucleotides, the CDR3 is TGTGCCAGCACCTCGGACGGACTCGGTTCACCCCTCCACTTT. Encoded protein: CASTSDGLGSPLHF.

This clonotype occurred a few times. The genes are TRBV4-2 and TRBJ1-1; D is perhaps TRBD1 (5 bases). Looked up from germline, CDR1 is LGHNA and CDR2 is YNFKEQ. This CDR3 region has 13 residues. Trimming shortened V by 0 bases and J by 8 bases, and 10 bases separated the two germline ends. The CDR3 is CASSQDLRGEAFF. In nucleotides, the CDR3 is TGTGCCAGCAGCCAAGATTTGAGGGGAGAAGCTTTCTTT.

The V gene is TRBV25-1, the J gene TRBJ2-2; D is perhaps TRBD2 (6 bases). Trimming left V 9 bases short and J 7 bases short, with 9 bases between. Per germline, CDR1 MGHDK and CDR2 SYGVNS. This CDR3 region has 11 residues. Written as DNA, the CDR3 is TGTGCCAGTGGGGGGTTCGGGGAGCTGTTTTTT. Protein: CASGGFGELFF.

This clonotype showed up many times. The chain has TRBV29-1 and TRBJ2-1, with a tentative D call TRBD2 (5 bases). The CDR3 extends over 14 amino acids. Deletions cut 1 base from V and 10 bases from J, with 17 bases between. In germline, CDR1 is SQVTM, CDR2 ANQGSEA. The CDR3 DNA is TGCAGCGTTGAAGCCTTACTAGTGGTGAGAGAGCAGTTCTTC. Its protein is CSVEALLVVREQFF.

The chain carries TRBV20-1 and TRBJ2-7; 8 positions agree with TRBD2. Germline V gives CDR1 DFQATT, CDR2 SNEGSKA (reference sequence). The CDR3 has 11 residues. With 5 bases clipped from V and 5 bases from J, the junction kept 2 bases outside the gene matches. CDR3 bases: TGCAGTGCTTCGGGACTAGACGAGCAGTACTTC. It encodes CSASGLDEQYF.

This rearrangement joins TRBV29-1 to TRBJ1-6, with 7 bases that match TRBD1. Germline CDR1 is SQVTM and CDR2 is ANQGSEA. The J segment lost 0 bases and the V segment lost 4 bases, leaving 0 bases of the junction unmatched. This CDR3 spans 14 amino acids. CDR3 bases: TGCAGCGTTGGGACAGGCTCCTATAATTCACCCCTCCACTTT. Amino acid sequence: CSVGTGSYNSPLHF. Looking up the rest from reference TRBV29-1 and TRBJ1-6 gives the full variable domain: SAVISQKPSRDICQRGTSLTIQCQVDSQVTMMFWYRQQPGQSLTLIATANQGSEATYESGFVIDKFPISRPNLTFSTLTVSNMSPEDSSIYLCSVGTGSYNSPLHFGNGTRLTVT.

This clonotype came up a few times. The chain employs TRBV20-1 and TRBJ1-5; D gene ambiguous. The V gene's germline CDR1 is DFQATT and CDR2 SNEGSKA (reference sequence). Trimming took 1 base from V and 6 from J, leaving 7 bases between them. This CDR3 has 12 residues. As DNA, the CDR3 is TGCAGTGCTAGAGCAAGCGCTCAGCCCCAGCATTTT. Translating it yields CSARASAQPQHF.

The V call is TRBV10-3, the J call TRBJ1-2, with 8 nucleotides matching TRBD1. This CDR3 contains 12 residues. V trimming: 10 bases; J trimming: 7 bases; junction bases outside the gene matches: 8. Germline CDR1 reads ENHRY; CDR2 reads SYGVKD. The CDR3 coding sequence is TGTGCCACACAACAGGGGGAGCGTGGCTACACCTTC. This sequence encodes CATQQGERGYTF.

This clonotype was seen a few times. The V call is TRBV7-2, the J call TRBJ2-7, with 7 bases fitting TRBD1. The CDR3 totals 13 residues. Germline CDR1 SGHTA, CDR2 FQGNSA. The junction had 7 bases not matched to a gene; V was cut back by 4 bases and J by 7 bases. CDR3 DNA sequence: TGTGCCAGCAGCTCGGGACAGTTAAAAGAGCAGTACTTC. This codes for CASSSGQLKEQYF.

This rearrangement joins TRBV7-3 to TRBJ2-2; D might be TRBD2 (6 bases). V lost 4 bases and J lost 4, with 10 bases in between. Germline-derived CDR1 and CDR2 are SGHTA and FQGTGA. The CDR3 extends over 14 amino acids. This CDR3 reads CASSSQGGTGELFF. The CDR3 DNA follows: TGTGCCAGCAGCTCTCAGGGAGGCACCGGGGAGCTGTTTTTT.